The next 21 T cell receptor beta chains were all read from a single sample in a study of technical replicates of blood from a few donors. TCRdb's table, derived via immunoSEQ multiplex PCR, lists solely in-frame clones and lacks some. The profile covers around 100,000 clones, with about 95% appearing a single time and 0.33% taken by the ten largest. The sample taken for sequencing was T cells isolated from PBMCs. All receptors come from a human donor in good health.

V gene TRBV27 combines with J gene TRBJ1-2; no clear D. CDR1 and CDR2 (germline): MNHEY, SMNVEV (reference sequence). V was trimmed by 0 bases and J by 2 bases, leaving 4 bases between them. This CDR3 comprises 13 residues. In DNA, the CDR3 is TGTGCCAGCAGTTTATCCAGGAACTATGGCTACACCTTC. Translated, it gives CASSLSRNYGYTF.

This CDR3 is CASSLTGGAGNTIYF. CDR3 DNA: TGTGCCAGCAGCTTAACAGGGGGTGCTGGAAACACCATATATTTT. This sequence joins TRBV7-9 and TRBJ1-3; the match to TRBD1 covers 8 bases. The CDR3 covers 15 residues. V was clipped by 2 bases and J by 2 bases; unmatched bases: 2. Germline V gene lookup returns CDR1 SEHNR and CDR2 FQNEAQ (reference sequence).

This chain uses TRBV2 with TRBJ2-1; 14 nucleotides agree with TRBD2. V was pared by 8 bases and J by 7 bases, with 16 bases of the junction left unmatched. The CDR3 consists of 18 residues. CDR1 is SNHLY and CDR2 is FYNNEI in the germline V gene. The CDR3, as DNA: TGTGCCAGCCAGTACGGGGGACTAGCGGGAGTTATCATAAATGAGCAGTTCTTC. It encodes CASQYGGLAGVIINEQFF.

This clone appeared once. The chain recombines TRBV2 with TRBJ2-1, with 8 nucleotides matching TRBD1. J gave up 0 bases and V 5 bases, and 3 bases lay outside the gene matches. The CDR3 has 15 residues. Germline V CDR1 and CDR2: SNHLY, FYNNEI. CDR3 sequence reads: CASSRGTGSYNEQFF. In nucleotides, the CDR3 is TGTGCCAGCAGTCGAGGGACAGGCTCCTACAATGAGCAGTTCTTC.

The genes are TRBV6-6 and TRBJ1-5, with 8 bases matching TRBD1. The CDR3 is made up of 14 amino acids. Germline assignment: CDR1 MNHNY and CDR2 SVGAGI (reference sequence). J was trimmed by 7 bases and V by 6 bases; bases with no gene match: 8. The CDR3 nucleotides are TGTGCCAGCAGATTTGGGACAGGCGGCCAGCCCCAGCATTTT. Its translation is CASRFGTGGQPQHF.

This chain joins TRBV6-1 and TRBJ2-7, with 8 bases aligning to TRBD1. The length of the CDR3 is 13 residues. The V gene end was trimmed by 8 bases and the J gene end by 5 bases; junction bases not matched to a gene: 8. CDR1 and CDR2 (germline): MNHNS, SASEGT. CDR3 residues: CASLLDRDHEQYF. The CDR3 bases are TGTGCCAGCCTACTGGACAGGGACCACGAGCAGTACTTC.

The chain employs TRBV7-3 and TRBJ2-2; 13 bases map to TRBD2. With V trimmed by 3 bases and J by 6 bases, 10 bases remained unmatched. In germline, CDR1 is SGHTA, CDR2 FQGTGA. The CDR3 runs 18 residues. This CDR3 reads CASSLEGLAGVRAGELFF. The CDR3 region has the DNA TGTGCCAGCAGCTTGGAAGGACTAGCGGGAGTAAGGGCCGGGGAGCTGTTTTTT.

The CDR3 DNA follows: TGTGCCATTTCAGGGTCAGGGTACAATGAGCAGTTCTTC. This encodes CAISGSGYNEQFF. This chain joins TRBV6-1 and TRBJ2-1, with D possibly TRBD1 on 5 matching bases. Germline V gives CDR1 MNHNS, CDR2 SASEGT. V lost 10 bases, J lost 4 bases, and 14 bases lay in between. This CDR3 has 13 residues.

The chain has TRBV19 and TRBJ1-1, with a possible D match to TRBD1 (6 bases). This CDR3 spans 15 amino acids. V was pared by 3 bases and J by 3 bases, with 14 bases between. CDR1 is LNHDA, CDR2 SQIVND, per germline (reference sequence). The CDR3 region is CASSMNTPGDTEAFF. The DNA of the CDR3 is TGTGCCAGTAGTATGAATACACCAGGGGACACTGAAGCTTTCTTT.

V usage is TRBV28 and J usage is TRBJ2-5; D perhaps matches TRBD1 (5 bases). CDR3 length: 14 amino acids. CDR1 MDHEN and CDR2 SYDVKM come from the germline V gene. Trimming removed 3 bases from V and 5 bases from J, with 13 bases in between. The CDR3 here is CASSLVGVEETQYF. DNA of the CDR3: TGTGCCAGCAGTTTGGTAGGGGTGGAGGAGACCCAGTACTTC.

The chain uses TRBV27 and TRBJ2-7; 8 positions agree with TRBD1. This CDR3 comprises 14 residues. V lost 8 bases to trimming and J lost 3 bases; unmatched junction nucleotides: 9. CDR1 and CDR2 (germline): MNHEY, SMNVEV (reference sequence). DNA for the CDR3: TGTGCCAGCGCCAGGGGGCAGGGGCTCTACGAGCAGTACTTC. Residues: CASARGQGLYEQYF.

The chain employs TRBV5-1 and TRBJ2-7; D is unresolved. Deletions cut 0 bases from V and 3 bases from J, with 7 bases between. The CDR3 extends over 13 amino acids. Germline V gives CDR1 SGHRS, CDR2 YFSETQ. The CDR3 sequence is CASSLVASYEQYF. CDR3 bases: TGCGCCAGCAGCTTGGTAGCCAGCTACGAGCAGTACTTC.

V is TRBV5-1 and J is TRBJ2-5; 9 bases fit TRBD2. The CDR3 has 14 amino acids. From germline, CDR1 is SGHRS and CDR2 YFSETQ. V trimming: 6 bases; J trimming: 1 base; junction bases outside the gene matches: 4. CDR3 residues: CASNPSGAQETQYF. Here the CDR3 DNA reads TGCGCCAGCAACCCTAGCGGGGCCCAAGAGACCCAGTACTTC.

The chain has TRBV2 and TRBJ1-1, with D maybe TRBD1 (5 bases). V lost 7 bases and J 0 bases, leaving 12 bases between the germline ends. CDR1 and CDR2 (germline): SNHLY, FYNNEI. The CDR3 has 14 amino acids. The CDR3 is CASKGSAVNTEAFF. For the CDR3, the DNA is TGTGCCAGCAAGGGGTCTGCGGTGAACACTGAAGCTTTCTTT.

The chain links TRBV7-3 to TRBJ2-7, with unresolved D. The ends were cut back, 2 bases at V and 0 bases at J, with 8 bases in the middle. In germline, CDR1 is SGHTA, CDR2 FQGTGA. The CDR3 is made up of 14 amino acids. CDR3 nucleotides: TGTGCCAGCAGCTTATCCGCAGGCTCCTACGAGCAGTACTTC. It codes for CASSLSAGSYEQYF.

The chain uses TRBV10-3 and TRBJ2-7, with TRBD2 identical over 8 bases. This CDR3 comprises 16 residues. Germline CDR1 reads ENHRY; CDR2 reads SYGVKD. Trimming cost V 0 bases and J 6 bases; bases outside gene matches: 10. This CDR3 is CAISESLASGGLEQYF. CDR3 in DNA: TGTGCCATCAGTGAGTCGCTTGCGAGCGGGGGCCTCGAGCAGTACTTC.

V gene TRBV30 combines with J gene TRBJ1-6; no firm D call. The CDR3 loop spans 13 amino acids. CDR1 and CDR2 (germline): GTSNPN, SVGIG (reference sequence). The V end was cut by 1 base, the J end by 7 bases, with 8 bases between. CDR3 DNA sequence: TGTGCCTGGAGTGAACAGACAAATTCACCCCTCCACTTT. It encodes CAWSEQTNSPLHF. Full variable domain (missing parts from reference TRBV30 and TRBJ1-6): SQTIHQWPATLVQPVGSPLSLECTVEGTSNPNLYWYRQAAGRGLQLLFYSVGIGQISSEVPQNLSASRPQDRQFILSSKKLLLSDSGFYLCAWSEQTNSPLHFGNGTRLTVT.

This sequence joins TRBV4-2 and TRBJ2-7; D is possibly TRBD2 (7 bases). Trimming cost V 4 bases and J 3 bases, with 19 bases left between them. The germline V gene encodes CDR1 LGHNA and CDR2 YNFKEQ. CDR3 length: 16 amino acids. CDR3 protein: CASSPPGAGVSYEQYF. The CDR3, as DNA: TGTGCCAGCAGCCCCCCGGGGGCGGGAGTGAGCTACGAGCAGTACTTC.

The chain combines TRBV27 with TRBJ1-2; TRBD1 matches at 9 bases. This CDR3 is built from 18 residues. Germline V CDR1 and CDR2: MNHEY, SMNVEV (reference sequence). V shed 2 bases and J 3 bases; nucleotides not matched to a gene: 13. The CDR3 region is CASSLEGTGSNLDYGYTF. The CDR3 nucleotides are TGTGCCAGCAGTTTAGAAGGGACAGGGAGTAATCTGGACTATGGCTACACCTTC.

V is TRBV11-2 and J is TRBJ2-7; a possible D gene is TRBD1 (6 bases). Trimming took off 4 bases at V and 3 bases at J, with 13 bases between the two ends. The CDR3 totals 14 residues. Germline CDR1 is SGHAT and CDR2 is FQNNGV. This chain's CDR3 is CASSSKTGDYEQYF. The DNA for the CDR3 is TGTGCCAGCAGCTCTAAGACAGGAGACTACGAGCAGTACTTC. Full variable domain (rest looked up from reference TRBV11-2 and TRBJ2-7): EAGVAQSPRYKIIEKRQSVAFWCNPISGHATLYWYQQILGQGPKLLIQFQNNGVVDDSQLPKDRFSAERLKGVDSTLKIQPAKLEDSAVYLCASSSKTGDYEQYFGPGTRLTVT.

The chain recombines TRBV7-3 with TRBJ2-1, with 7 nucleotides matching TRBD1. The CDR3 contains 15 residues. In germline, CDR1 is SGHTA, CDR2 FQGTGA. V was clipped by 5 bases and J by 4 bases; unmatched bases: 8. The DNA for the CDR3 is TGTGCCAGCAGCCCGAGGACAGGTACTTACAATGAGCAGTTCTTC. Residues: CASSPRTGTYNEQFF.